Detailed here is one T cell receptor beta chain. Its specific antigen is unknown. Per-nucleotide qualities are absent, and no much larger clonotype sits a single base away. Systemically healthy Caucasian individuals from Russia, over 30 in total and aged roughly 6 to 100 years, were included as donors. About 9.1 milliliters of peripheral blood were collected from each donor into EDTA-treated Vacutainer tubes. Ficoll-Paque density-gradient centrifugation was used to isolate PBMCs, with at least 6.5 million per sample. Total RNA, at least 6 micrograms per sample, was extracted from PBMCs with Trizol reagent. Naive CD45RAhigh/CD27high T cell percentages were measured by flow cytometry on a PBMC aliquot from every donor. This record comes from a study of blood T cells in healthy people across ages (dated by TCRdb to about 2015). Context from the whole study: In model experiments, template switching captured roughly one uniquely barcoded TCR beta cDNA molecule for every two T cells. Four age groups were formed from the donors: young (average about 17 years), middle-aged (approximately 40), aged (about 62) and long-lived (82). The study measured age-related changes in TCR beta repertoire diversity using deep sequencing normalized with unique cDNA molecular identifiers. To avoid experimental bias, donors of different ages were distributed randomly across sequencing lanes. The study analyzed two additional independent replicas of 1 million unique cDNA reads from the same blood draw for two donors, one aged 18 to 29 and one aged 80 or older. Beyond this particular receptor, the publication reports: A strong correlation was found between observed TCR beta diversity and the percentage of naive T cells measured by flow cytometry. Because the CMV infection status of the donors was unknown, age-related changes in expanded clonotypes may potentially have been confounded. Because profiling used bulk unsorted PBMCs, naive and antigen-experienced compartments could not be compared conclusively. Observed TCR beta diversity per million T cells fell roughly linearly with age, and a significant reduction was already apparent by age about 38. Compared with the aged group, more naive CD4+ T cells, fewer expanded clones and increased TCR diversity were shown by the long-lived group, suggesting age selection. Estimates of total diversity based on one million sequenced T cells were considered lower bounds and underestimates.

V was cut back by 6 bases and J by 2 bases, leaving a gap of 19 bases between them. CDR1 is given as MNHEY and CDR2 as SVGAGI, both from the germline V gene. Measured from the cysteine to the phenylalanine, the CDR3 is 16 residues long. The sequence is cut down to CDR3 DNA, 48 bases in frame from base 1. Library creation used 5' RACE. TCRdb records Illumina HiSeq 2500 as the sequencer. A second about 7 to 12 cycle PCR used a sample-barcoded 5' primer and a J-beta primer mix. Each TCR beta cDNA molecule received a unique molecular identifier from a template-switch 5' adaptor carrying 12 random nucleotides. At least 3 million CDR3-containing paired-end reads were obtained from each sample. All of the RNA was converted into first-strand cDNA using the Mint cDNA synthesis kit, with a TRBC-specific oligonucleotide serving as the primer. After uracil-DNA glycosylase treatment, a first 18-cycle PCR used universal primers M1SS and BC2_uni_R on all cDNA. As for the original processing: Each sample was normalized by randomly selecting 1 million high-quality reads, each carrying a distinct molecular identifier. Instead of being binned into consensus sequences, reads with shared molecular identifiers were discarded. CDR3 identification, clonotype clustering and error correction used MiTCR with a Q25 quality threshold and the strictest error-elimination algorithm. A nonparametric unseen species model using Euler transformation provided a lower-bound estimate of total TCR beta diversity. The public reads were reanalyzed by TCRdb: fastp trimming at Q25, MiXCR alignment, in-frame beta chains only. Each record represents a unique CDR3 protein, reported with the most common genes and DNA among its rows. The V and J calls come from TCRdb's annotation, not from the publication. The sample profile shows about 1.8 million distinct CDR3 sequences; 49% of them were found once. The top ten hold less than 2.5% of the sample.

The chain joins TRBV6-5 to TRBJ1-1, with no confidently assigned D gene. This receptor was taken from a woman in her thirties or forties in good health. The sample consisted of blood. The CDR3 corresponds to CASSLVSGTRNTEAFF. The DNA sequence is as follows: TGTGCCAGCAGCCTGGTTTCGGGCACACGTAACACTGAAGCTTTCTTT.